These 28 T cell receptor beta chains came from one sample sequenced in a study of cytomegalovirus exposure and HLA in healthy donors (dated by TCRdb to 2017 to 2019). Libraries were constructed by the immunoSEQ multiplex PCR assay. For the multiplex PCR, a mixture combining 60 forward primers for TCR Vbeta segments and 13 reverse primers for TCR Jbeta segments was used. Here the immuneACCESS table is served through TCRdb, limited to in-frame sequences with V and J called. Missing clones are a known gap in these copies; in checked studies unresolved V genes cover under half, and the rest lacks a known reason. Here the sample has about 170,000 clones; approximately 71% occur a single time. Of the sample, roughly 1.6% falls within the top ten clones. Sequenced: PBMCs. The receptors derive from a girl aged 5-17 years in good health and CMV-seronegative.

This chain uses TRBV2 with TRBJ1-1, with D tentatively TRBD1 (5 bases). Per germline, CDR1 SNHLY and CDR2 FYNNEI. Trimming pared 7 bases from V and 3 bases from J, leaving 18 bases between. This CDR3 is built from 15 residues. The CDR3 nucleotides read TGTGCCAGCATTACGGAGGGAGGGGTTTACACTGAAGCTTTCTTT. It specifies CASITEGGVYTEAFF. The whole variable domain, filled in from reference TRBV2 and TRBJ1-1, reads EPEVTQTPSHQVTQMGQEVILRCVPISNHLYFYWYRQILGQKVEFLVSFYNNEISEKSEIFDDQFSVERPDGSNFTLKIRSTKLEDSAMYFCASITEGGVYTEAFFGQGTRLTVV.

A few counts support this clone. The chain uses TRBV7-8 and TRBJ1-5, with a weak D call TRBD1 (5 bases). V was shortened by 5 bases and J by 0 bases, with 14 bases between the two germline ends. The CDR3 is made up of 16 amino acids. In germline, CDR1 is SGHVS, CDR2 FQNEAQ. Here the CDR3 reads CASSPGGAYSNQPQHF. The CDR3 nucleotides are TGTGCCAGCAGCCCGGGTGGGGCGTATAGCAATCAGCCCCAGCATTTT.

This chain joins TRBV6-1 and TRBJ1-6; TRBD1 aligns across 7 bases. There are 13 residues in the CDR3. Germline V gives CDR1 MNHNS, CDR2 SASEGT. With 7 bases clipped from V and 10 bases from J, the junction kept 7 bases outside the gene matches. The CDR3 is CASTSTGKSPLHF. Here the CDR3 DNA reads TGTGCCAGCACTTCGACAGGGAAATCACCCCTCCACTTT.

The V call is TRBV6-5, the J call TRBJ1-1, with D possibly TRBD1 on 5 matching bases. The CDR3 extends over 15 amino acids. CDR1 is MNHEY, CDR2 SVGAGI, per germline. Trimming shortened V by 2 bases and J by 4 bases, and 14 bases separated the two germline ends. The CDR3 DNA follows: TGTGCCAGCAGTTACGTGCCAACAGGCATCACTGAAGCTTTCTTT. Its translation is CASSYVPTGITEAFF.

This clone was seen more than once but under ten times. The genes are TRBV6-1 and TRBJ2-7; no clear D gene. CDR1 MNHNS and CDR2 SASEGT come from the germline V gene. Trimming removed 4 bases from V and 6 bases from J, with 7 bases in between. The CDR3 has 11 amino acids. In DNA, the CDR3 is TGTGCCAGCAGTGGGCTGGTCGAGCAGTACTTC. Protein product: CASSGLVEQYF.

The V call is TRBV27, the J call TRBJ2-5; D is perhaps TRBD1 (6 bases). CDR3 length: 14 residues. The V end was cut by 6 bases, the J end by 0 bases, with 11 bases between. From germline, CDR1 is MNHEY and CDR2 SMNVEV (reference sequence). The CDR3 spells CASSKDRNQETQYF. The CDR3 DNA reads as TGTGCCAGCAGCAAGGACAGAAACCAAGAGACCCAGTACTTC.

The V gene is TRBV5-1, the J gene TRBJ1-1; 7 bases fit TRBD1. The V gene's germline CDR1 is SGHRS and CDR2 YFSETQ. The CDR3 spans 17 residues. The V segment lost 2 bases and the J segment 0 bases; nucleotides outside the gene matches: 10. CDR3 sequence: CASSLDTGTDMNTEAFF. The DNA of the CDR3 is TGCGCCAGCAGCTTAGATACCGGGACAGACATGAACACTGAAGCTTTCTTT.

The rearrangement links TRBV6-1 to TRBJ2-1; D uncertain. The CDR3 is 13 residues long. Per germline, CDR1 MNHNS and CDR2 SASEGT. The V end was cut by 5 bases, the J end by 3 bases, with 8 bases between. Here the CDR3 reads CASSPAIYNEQFF. The CDR3 DNA reads as TGTGCCAGCAGTCCCGCTATCTACAATGAGCAGTTCTTC.

The CDR3 bases are TGTGCCAGCAGCCTTTCTAGTGGCACTGAAGCTTTCTTT. It yields the protein CASSLSSGTEAFF. This chain links TRBV11-3 with TRBJ1-1, with no clear D. CDR1 is SGHNT, CDR2 YENEEA, per germline. This CDR3 spans 13 amino acids. V was clipped by 5 bases and J by 4 bases, with 11 bases between them.

The rearrangement uses TRBV19 and TRBJ1-5; weak D call: TRBD1 (5 bases). V was clipped by 6 bases and J by 3 bases, with 15 bases between them. Germline V gene data show CDR1 as LNHDA and CDR2 as SQIVND (reference sequence). This CDR3 is 15 amino acids long. As DNA, the CDR3 is TGTGCCAGTAGCCCGCACGACAGTGTCAATCAGCCCCAGCATTTT. Translated: CASSPHDSVNQPQHF.

The V and J genes are TRBV11-2 and TRBJ1-3; D is unclear. This CDR3 contains 15 residues. Germline V gene sequence: CDR1 SGHAT, CDR2 FQNNGV. V was cut by 2 bases and J by 0 bases, with 8 bases left in between. This CDR3 is CASSLTNYSGNTIYF. The CDR3 DNA reads as TGTGCCAGCAGCTTAACAAACTACTCTGGAAACACCATATATTTT. Complete variable domain (other parts from reference TRBV11-2 and TRBJ1-3): EAGVAQSPRYKIIEKRQSVAFWCNPISGHATLYWYQQILGQGPKLLIQFQNNGVVDDSQLPKDRFSAERLKGVDSTLKIQPAKLEDSAVYLCASSLTNYSGNTIYFGEGSWLTVV.

This chain connects TRBV6-1 to TRBJ2-7; TRBD2 agrees at 10 bases. Germline CDR1 and CDR2: MNHNS and SASEGT. The CDR3 runs 12 residues. V was pared by 7 bases and J by 13 bases, with 10 bases of the junction left unmatched. The CDR3 DNA reads TGTGCCAGCAATATTAGCGGGGGGCCCTACTACTTC. Translation: CASNISGGPYYF.

This chain links TRBV19 with TRBJ1-2; D gene ambiguous. Germline values: CDR1 LNHDA, CDR2 SQIVND (reference sequence). Trimming cost V 0 bases and J 4 bases, with 12 bases left between them. This CDR3 spans 15 amino acids. CDR3 coding DNA: TGTGCCAGTAGTATAGATAGGAGCCGGCTCTATGGCTACACCTTC. Its translation: CASSIDRSRLYGYTF.

This chain uses TRBV5-4 with TRBJ1-1; 7 bases line up with TRBD1. The germline V gene encodes CDR1 SGHNT and CDR2 YYREEE (reference sequence). The CDR3 length is 13 residues. The J segment lost 7 bases and the V segment lost 4 bases, leaving 7 bases of the junction unmatched. This chain's CDR3 is CASSPGQLLEAFF. The CDR3 nucleotides read TGTGCCAGCAGCCCGGGACAGCTACTTGAAGCTTTCTTT.

With regard to this clone: At one end, the junction sequence differs from germline, possibly due to a read error. The chain recombines TRBV29-1 with TRBJ2-1; tentatively, D is TRBD1 (6 bases). CDR1 SQVTM and CDR2 ANQGSEA come from the germline V gene. This CDR3 is 12 amino acids long. The CDR3 DNA sequence: TGCAGCGTTCAAGAAAACAGGGATGAGCAGTTCTTC. Protein sequence: CSVQENRDEQFF.

The CDR3 loop is CASSFSENTEAFF. DNA of the CDR3: TGTGCCAGCAGTTTCAGCGAGAACACTGAAGCTTTCTTT. The chain links TRBV27 to TRBJ1-1; D not certain. The CDR3 contains 13 residues. Germline-derived CDR1 and CDR2 are MNHEY and SMNVEV (reference sequence). With 3 bases removed from V and 1 base from J, the gap between germline ends came to 6 bases.

The CDR3 nucleotides read TGTGCCAGCAAGGACTCTTATAATTCACCCCTCCACTTT. Translating gives CASKDSYNSPLHF. This chain connects TRBV6-5 to TRBJ1-6; D unclear. With 7 bases removed from V and 4 bases from J, the gap between germline ends came to 8 bases. Germline V gives CDR1 MNHEY, CDR2 SVGAGI. There are 13 residues in the CDR3.

This clone was seen more than once but under ten times. This chain joins TRBV25-1 and TRBJ2-5; 7 positions agree with TRBD2. With 6 bases clipped from V and 7 bases from J, the junction kept 11 bases outside the gene matches. The CDR3 loop spans 14 amino acids. Germline assignment: CDR1 MGHDK and CDR2 SYGVNS. The CDR3 region has the DNA TGTGCCAGCAGGCCTAGCGGAGAAGTGGGGACCCAGTACTTC. Translating gives CASRPSGEVGTQYF.

This clone was detected a few times. The chain uses TRBV19 and TRBJ2-3; 7 bases line up with TRBD2. Germline CDR1 and CDR2: LNHDA and SQIVND (reference sequence). The trim removed 0 bases at V and 6 bases at J, leaving 9 bases unmatched. The CDR3 length is 16 residues. The CDR3 protein is CASSIDQRGLGDTQYF. Written as DNA, the CDR3 is TGTGCCAGTAGTATAGATCAGCGGGGCCTCGGTGATACGCAGTATTTT.

The rearrangement links TRBV5-1 to TRBJ2-5; 9 bases are shared with TRBD1. The CDR3 extends over 14 amino acids. The germline CDR1 and CDR2 sequences are SGHRS and YFSETQ. Trimming took 4 bases from V and 5 from J; bases not matched to a gene: 6. The CDR3 nucleotides read TGCGCCAGCAGCGACGGGACAGGGATGGAGACCCAGTACTTC. Translated, it gives CASSDGTGMETQYF.

The rearrangement links TRBV11-2 to TRBJ1-1, with 9 bases matching TRBD1. The germline V gene encodes CDR1 SGHAT and CDR2 FQNNGV. The CDR3 has 17 amino acids. V dropped 1 base and J dropped 4; count of bases not matched to a gene: 10. This chain's CDR3 is CASSLGAGTGGGTEAFF. The CDR3 DNA reads TGTGCCAGCAGCTTAGGCGCTGGTACAGGGGGCGGCACTGAAGCTTTCTTT.

This chain joins TRBV18 and TRBJ1-2; possibly TRBD1 for D (6 bases). V dropped 1 base and J dropped 3 bases, with 9 bases sitting between them. The CDR3 has 14 residues. CDR1 is KGHSH, CDR2 LQKENI, per germline. DNA for the CDR3: TGTGCCAGCTCACCACAGGGGGAAGACTATGGCTACACCTTC. Its protein product is CASSPQGEDYGYTF.

This chain uses TRBV28 with TRBJ1-1; possibly TRBD1 for D (6 bases). Germline values: CDR1 MDHEN, CDR2 SYDVKM. The CDR3 runs 15 residues. Between the trimmed V and J ends, which lost 9 bases and 0 bases, there was a span of 17 bases. The CDR3 nucleotides are TGTGCCAGTCGGGGGGACCAGGGGATGAACACTGAAGCTTTCTTT. Amino acid sequence: CASRGDQGMNTEAFF.

This clone was seen just once. V is TRBV6-1 and J is TRBJ1-1; 9 bases agree with TRBD1. Germline assignment: CDR1 MNHNS and CDR2 SASEGT. The CDR3 is 14 amino acids. Germline trimming cut 4 bases from V and 6 bases from J; bases unmatched to any gene: 6. The CDR3 loop is CASSGGTGQAEAFF. The CDR3 DNA sequence: TGTGCCAGCAGTGGGGGGACAGGGCAGGCTGAAGCTTTCTTT.

A single count supports this clone. The chain has TRBV4-2 and TRBJ2-7; D may be TRBD2 (6 bases). V lost 1 base, J lost 0 bases, and 16 bases lay in between. This CDR3 is built from 17 residues. Per germline, CDR1 LGHNA and CDR2 YNFKEQ. The CDR3, as DNA: TGTGCCAGCAGCCAAGTTCCGACTAGTTTAAGCTCCTACGAGCAGTACTTC. Translating gives CASSQVPTSLSSYEQYF.

The genes are TRBV12-5 and TRBJ2-2, with D uncertain. Per the germline V gene, CDR1 is LGHNT and CDR2 is FRNRAP. The CDR3 runs 17 residues. V lost 0 bases and J 1 base, leaving 12 bases between the germline ends. The CDR3, as DNA: TGTGCTAGTGGTTTGGTACGAGGCCTCAGGAACACCGGGGAGCTGTTTTTT. It is translated as CASGLVRGLRNTGELFF. Variable domain in full (rest from reference TRBV12-5 and TRBJ2-2): DARVTQTPRHKVTEMGQEVTMRCQPILGHNTVFWYRQTMMQGLELLAYFRNRAPLDDSGMPKDRFSAEMPDATLATLKIQPSEPRDSAVYFCASGLVRGLRNTGELFFGEGSRLTVL.

This clone was counted a few times. The chain joins TRBV5-4 to TRBJ1-1, with D uncertain. This CDR3 comprises 15 residues. CDR1 is SGHNT, CDR2 YYREEE, per germline (reference sequence). With 0 bases removed from V and 1 base from J, the gap between germline ends came to 10 bases. The CDR3: CASSLAAEENTEAFF. CDR3 coding DNA: TGTGCCAGCAGCTTGGCGGCGGAAGAGAACACTGAAGCTTTCTTT. Using reference TRBV5-4 and TRBJ1-1 for the parts outside the CDR3, the full variable domain is ETGVTQSPTHLIKTRGQQVTLRCSSQSGHNTVSWYQQALGQGPQFIFQYYREEENGRGNFPPRFSGLQFPNYSSELNVNALELDDSALYLCASSLAAEENTEAFFGQGTRLTVV.

The chain combines TRBV5-1 with TRBJ2-3; TRBD2 matches 7 bases. This CDR3 is 14 amino acids long. After removal of 6 bases from V and 7 bases from J, the junction contained 11 bases not matched to a gene. CDR1 is SGHRS, CDR2 YFSETQ, per germline. The CDR3: CASMSGTTVYTQYF. The CDR3, as DNA: TGCGCCAGCATGTCCGGGACTACAGTATATACGCAGTATTTT. Full variable domain (missing parts from reference TRBV5-1 and TRBJ2-3): KAGVTQTPRYLIKTRGQQVTLSCSPISGHRSVSWYQQTPGQGLQFLFEYFSETQRNKGNFPGRFSGRQFSNSRSEMNVSTLELGDSALYLCASMSGTTVYTQYFGPGTRLTVL.